The 31 T cell receptor beta chains in this list originate from one sample, sequenced in a study of shared clonotypes between healthy human individuals. Terminally differentiated effector memory CD45RA+ cells were excluded by CCR7 positive selection of CD45RO-negative cells. Sequenced by immunoSEQ multiplex PCR; TCRdb stores in-frame clones only, minus some. Of around 2.1 million clones listed, 93% are singletons. The sequenced sample consisted of naive CD8+ T cells from PBMCs. The receptors here all came from a man aged 18 to 29 in good health. Some clones in this sample may be carry-over from other donors' samples.

CDR3: CASSPEFGYTF. The CDR3 region has the DNA TGTGCCAGCTCACCAGAATTTGGCTACACCTTC. The chain combines TRBV18 with TRBJ1-2; D is undetermined. Trimming pared 2 bases from V and 7 bases from J, leaving 5 bases between. The length of the CDR3 is 11 residues. CDR1 and CDR2 from the germline V gene are KGHSH and LQKENI.

The chain joins TRBV4-1 to TRBJ1-5; 7 bases are a match to TRBD1. Losses at the gene ends were 2 bases for V and 6 bases for J; bases not matched to a gene: 10. CDR3 size: 16 residues. CDR1 MGHRA and CDR2 YSYEKL come from the germline V gene. The chain's CDR3 is CASSQLAQGGGQPQHF. The CDR3 DNA is TGCGCCAGCAGCCAATTGGCCCAGGGGGGTGGTCAGCCCCAGCATTTT.

Comments on this clone: The same CDR3 arises from other DNA sequences in this sample as well. The J gene is TRBJ2-7, the V gene TRBV7-9; a weak D match, TRBD2 (5 bases). Germline CDR1 and CDR2: SEHNR and FQNEAQ (reference sequence). The CDR3 has 12 residues. The ends were cut back, 1 base at V and 4 bases at J, with 5 bases in the middle. Written as DNA, the CDR3 is TGTGCCAGCAGCTTAGGGGAGTACGAGCAGTACTTC. Protein sequence: CASSLGEYEQYF.

The chain links TRBV5-6 to TRBJ2-3, with D possibly being TRBD1 (6 bases). Trimming pared 3 bases from V and 0 bases from J, leaving 14 bases between. Germline CDR1 is SGHDT and CDR2 is YYEEEE. This CDR3 comprises 16 residues. DNA for the CDR3: TGTGCCAGCAGCTATGACAGGTCTACTAGCACAGATACGCAGTATTTT. Its translation is CASSYDRSTSTDTQYF.

The V call is TRBV27, the J call TRBJ2-7; tentatively, D is TRBD2 (7 bases). This CDR3 contains 15 residues. Looked up from germline, CDR1 is MNHEY and CDR2 is SMNVEV (reference sequence). Trimming cost V 5 bases and J 3 bases, with 17 bases left between them. CDR3 sequence reads: CASSPPGGGGYEQYF. CDR3 bases: TGTGCCAGCAGTCCACCCGGAGGGGGGGGCTACGAGCAGTACTTC.

The chain combines TRBV7-9 with TRBJ2-7; D perhaps matches TRBD1 (6 bases). CDR3 size: 15 residues. The germline V and J ends were trimmed by 5 bases and 5 bases, with 19 bases remaining between them. Per the germline V gene, CDR1 is SEHNR and CDR2 is FQNEAQ (reference sequence). The CDR3 loop reads CASSQSSMAGDEQYF. CDR3 coding DNA: TGTGCCAGCAGCCAATCCTCGATGGCAGGGGACGAGCAGTACTTC.

Points on this clone: Other DNA sequences in the sample encode the same CDR3. The chain links TRBV9 to TRBJ2-7; the match to TRBD1 covers 9 bases. This CDR3 has 14 amino acids. Germline-derived CDR1 and CDR2 are SGDLS and YYNGEE. J lost 7 bases, V lost 0 bases, and 5 bases had no gene match. The CDR3 DNA reads as TGTGCCAGCAGCGTAGGGGACAGGGCGAGTGAGCAGTACTTC. Translated: CASSVGDRASEQYF.

The CDR3 nucleotides are TGTGCCAGCAGCCAACTAACGGGGAATCAGCCCCAGCATTTT. This encodes CASSQLTGNQPQHF. V and J are TRBV14 and TRBJ1-5; D remains unclear. The V gene lost 2 bases and the J gene lost 4 bases, with 9 bases spanning the gap. The CDR3 contains 14 residues. Germline V gene sequence: CDR1 SGHDN, CDR2 FVKESK.

The chain has TRBV5-1 and TRBJ2-1; 11 bases map to TRBD2. The junction had 9 bases not matched to a gene; V was cut back by 3 bases and J by 7 bases. Germline V CDR1 and CDR2: SGHRS, YFSETQ. This CDR3 spans 16 amino acids. CDR3 region: CASSSLSGRAGNEQFF. The CDR3 nucleotides read TGCGCCAGCAGCTCCCTTAGCGGGAGGGCCGGGAATGAGCAGTTCTTC.

J is TRBJ2-2 and V is TRBV9, with D perhaps TRBD2 (5 bases). CDR1 is SGDLS and CDR2 is YYNGEE in the germline V gene. The CDR3 consists of 13 residues. Trimming cost V 4 bases and J 4 bases, with 8 bases left between them. This chain's CDR3 is CASSLTSTGELFF. CDR3 in DNA: TGTGCCAGCAGCCTCACTAGCACCGGGGAGCTGTTTTTT.

CDR3: CASRGGESTDTQYF. The CDR3 nucleotides are TGTGCCAGCAGAGGAGGGGAGAGCACAGATACGCAGTATTTT. V usage is TRBV9 and J usage is TRBJ2-3; D perhaps matches TRBD2 (6 bases). The CDR3 has 14 amino acids. V was shortened by 5 bases and J by 0 bases, with 10 bases between the two germline ends. CDR1 and CDR2 (germline): SGDLS, YYNGEE. The full variable domain, in which reference TRBV9 and TRBJ2-3 provide the parts outside the CDR3, is DSGVTQTPKHLITATGQRVTLRCSPRSGDLSVYWYQQSLDQGLQFLIQYYNGEERAKGNILERFSAQQFPDLHSELNLSSLELGDSALYFCASRGGESTDTQYFGPGTRLTVL.

This chain joins TRBV27 and TRBJ1-1; D may be TRBD1 (5 bases). This CDR3 is 16 amino acids long. Germline V lookup: CDR1 MNHEY, CDR2 SMNVEV (reference sequence). Trimming left V 3 bases short and J 6 bases short, with 20 bases between. The CDR3 sequence is CASSFQGRPRSAEAFF. The DNA for the CDR3 is TGTGCCAGCAGTTTCCAGGGACGGCCGCGGAGCGCTGAAGCTTTCTTT.

V is TRBV9 and J is TRBJ1-1; 9 positions match TRBD1. From germline, CDR1 is SGDLS and CDR2 YYNGEE. Losses at the gene ends were 3 bases for V and 4 bases for J; bases not matched to a gene: 7. This CDR3 has 15 amino acids. CDR3 in amino acids: CASSAGTGYSTEAFF. The CDR3 bases are TGTGCCAGCAGCGCCGGGACAGGGTACAGCACTGAAGCTTTCTTT.

This chain connects TRBV10-3 to TRBJ1-1; D is uncertain. Germline V gene sequence: CDR1 ENHRY, CDR2 SYGVKD. V was shortened by 5 bases and J by 1 base, with 14 bases between the two germline ends. The CDR3 sequence is 15 residues long. The CDR3: CAISSVLQTNTEAFF. The CDR3 region has the DNA TGTGCCATCAGTAGTGTGCTACAGACGAACACTGAAGCTTTCTTT.

The V and J genes are TRBV4-1 and TRBJ2-7, with TRBD2 matching over 7 bases. Germline lookup yields CDR1 MGHRA and CDR2 YSYEKL. Losses at the gene ends were 3 bases for V and 4 bases for J; bases not matched to a gene: 21. The CDR3 spans 19 residues. CDR3 DNA: TGCGCCAGCAGCCAGCCTGGGAGGGTCATCCCCGCTAGTGGATACGAGCAGTACTTC. It specifies CASSQPGRVIPASGYEQYF.

Turning to this clone: Other DNA sequences within the sample encode an identical CDR3. This chain uses TRBV7-6 with TRBJ2-3; TRBD1 matches 7 bases. Germline trimming cut 6 bases from V and 0 bases from J; bases unmatched to any gene: 6. This CDR3 comprises 15 residues. The germline V gene has CDR1 SGHVS and CDR2 FNYEAQ. The CDR3 nucleotides are TGTGCCAGCAGTTTACCGGGACAGAGCACAGATACGCAGTATTTT. Translated: CASSLPGQSTDTQYF.

The chain is built from TRBV15 and TRBJ1-1; D gene uncertain. From germline, CDR1 is LNHNV and CDR2 YYDKDF (reference sequence). V gave up 2 bases and J gave up 1 base, with 2 bases separating them. This CDR3 is 12 amino acids long. CDR3 sequence reads: CATSRQNTEAFF. For the CDR3, the DNA is TGTGCCACCAGCAGACAGAACACTGAAGCTTTCTTT.

The rearrangement links TRBV7-9 to TRBJ2-7; 11 bases align to TRBD2. This CDR3 spans 15 amino acids. V shed 4 bases and J 4 bases; nucleotides not matched to a gene: 6. Germline V gives CDR1 SEHNR, CDR2 FQNEAQ (reference sequence). The chain's CDR3 is CASSSGLAEPYEQYF. The CDR3 region has the DNA TGTGCCAGCAGCTCGGGACTAGCGGAACCTTACGAGCAGTACTTC.

The CDR3 is CASSPQTGAGNIQYF. As DNA, the CDR3 is TGTGCCAGCAGCCCTCAGACCGGGGCCGGAAACATTCAGTACTTC. J is TRBJ2-4 and V is TRBV9; D may be TRBD1 or TRBD2 (5 bases each). This CDR3 is built from 15 residues. Germline CDR1 SGDLS, CDR2 YYNGEE. V lost 4 bases, J lost 6 bases, and 17 bases lay in between.

Only one count was recorded for this clone. V gene TRBV7-9 combines with J gene TRBJ2-7; 9 bases are shared with TRBD1. The CDR3 covers 15 residues. Per germline, CDR1 SEHNR and CDR2 FQNEAQ (reference sequence). The V and J ends lost 5 bases and 7 bases, in that order; junction bases with no gene match: 12. The CDR3 is CASSPRTGDLWEQYF. DNA for the CDR3: TGTGCCAGCAGCCCGAGGACAGGGGATCTGTGGGAGCAGTACTTC.

V gene TRBV29-1 combines with J gene TRBJ2-7; D perhaps matches TRBD1 (5 bases). The germline V and J ends were trimmed by 3 bases and 6 bases, with 18 bases remaining between them. CDR1 and CDR2 (germline): SQVTM, ANQGSEA. The CDR3 totals 14 residues. In DNA, the CDR3 is TGCAGCGTTGATTACGGACAAGGCCCTTCCGAGCAGTACTTC. This translates into CSVDYGQGPSEQYF.

The chain uses TRBV5-1 and TRBJ1-2, with 8 positions matching TRBD1. Germline V lookup: CDR1 SGHRS, CDR2 YFSETQ. The CDR3 is 15 amino acids. V dropped 2 bases and J dropped 7; count of bases not matched to a gene: 10. CDR3 protein: CASSLRTGRDAGYTF. CDR3 in DNA: TGCGCCAGCAGCTTACGGACAGGGAGGGATGCTGGCTACACCTTC.

The chain couples TRBV9 to TRBJ2-6; unclear D gene. With 3 bases removed from V and 4 bases from J, the gap between germline ends came to 14 bases. The CDR3 is 16 residues long. Germline CDR1 and CDR2: SGDLS and YYNGEE. Here the CDR3 DNA reads TGTGCCAGCAGCGAAGAAGACGGCACCGGGGCCAACGTCCTGACTTTC. This encodes CASSEEDGTGANVLTF.

Of note for this clone: This same CDR3 is encoded by further DNA sequences in the sample. V gene TRBV9 combines with J gene TRBJ2-3; no definite D call. Trimming took off 0 bases at V and 6 bases at J, with 8 bases between the two ends. The CDR3 extends over 13 amino acids. Germline CDR1 is SGDLS and CDR2 is YYNGEE. The CDR3: CASSVVGRDTQYF. For the CDR3, the DNA is TGTGCCAGCAGCGTAGTGGGTCGGGATACGCAGTATTTT.

Written as DNA, the CDR3 is TGTGCCAGCAGCTTGTCCCCCTCGGTCGGCGGGAGTCCCTACGAGCAGTACTTC. Its translation is CASSLSPSVGGSPYEQYF. The J gene is TRBJ2-7, the V gene TRBV11-2; the match to TRBD2 covers 7 bases. CDR3 length equals 18 residues. In germline, CDR1 is SGHAT, CDR2 FQNNGV. V gave up 3 bases and J gave up 2 bases; unmatched junction bases: 16.

The CDR3 nucleotides are TGTGCCAGCAGTGGCGACAGCCCGGGTTATACCGGGGAGCTGTTTTTT. It translates to CASSGDSPGYTGELFF. This chain links TRBV5-5 with TRBJ2-2; tentatively, D is TRBD1 (5 bases). Germline V gives CDR1 SGHKS, CDR2 YYEKEE (reference sequence). V was trimmed by 5 bases and J by 5 bases, leaving 19 bases between them. CDR3 length equals 16 residues.

This sequence joins TRBV19 and TRBJ1-1; tentatively, D is TRBD1 (5 bases). Deletions cut 4 bases from V and 4 bases from J, with 16 bases between. Germline-derived CDR1 and CDR2 are LNHDA and SQIVND (reference sequence). This CDR3 region has 15 residues. The CDR3 loop is CASSTTDRWGTEAFF. CDR3 nucleotides: TGTGCCAGTAGTACGACAGACCGATGGGGCACTGAAGCTTTCTTT.

The V gene is TRBV2, the J gene TRBJ1-1; a weak D match, TRBD1 (6 bases). Trimming took off 5 bases at V and 5 bases at J, with 15 bases between the two ends. Germline V lookup: CDR1 SNHLY, CDR2 FYNNEI. This CDR3 region has 14 residues. The CDR3 loop reads CASSTTDRPTEAFF. The CDR3 DNA reads TGTGCCAGCAGTACCACGGACAGACCTACTGAAGCTTTCTTT.

The chain couples TRBV7-6 to TRBJ2-5; TRBD1 agrees at 9 bases. V shed 8 bases, J shed 5 bases, and the junction held 12 bases outside the gene matches. CDR3 length: 15 amino acids. The germline gives CDR1 SGHVS, CDR2 FNYEAQ. In nucleotides, the CDR3 is TGTGCCAGCGGACCCCGGGACAGGGTAGGCGAGACCCAGTACTTC. Encoded protein: CASGPRDRVGETQYF.

The chain uses TRBV30 and TRBJ2-5; D could derive from TRBD1 or TRBD2 (5 bases each). Judging by the DNA end, TRBJ2-7 fits better; the J call may be wrong. Germline V CDR1 and CDR2: GTSNPN, SVGIG (reference sequence). The CDR3 loop spans 14 amino acids. The CDR3 DNA reads TGTGCCTGGAGCCCCTCCGGGACGAACTACGAGCAGTACTTC. Translated: CAWSPSGTNYEQYF.

This rearrangement joins TRBV27 to TRBJ2-5, with TRBD1 as a possible D gene (6 bases). The CDR3 spans 15 residues. CDR1 MNHEY and CDR2 SMNVEV come from the germline V gene (reference sequence). V was trimmed by 3 bases and J by 0 bases, leaving 11 bases between them. The CDR3 sequence: CASSFLAGDQETQYF. For the CDR3, the DNA is TGTGCCAGCAGTTTCTTGGCAGGGGACCAAGAGACCCAGTACTTC.